These 17 T cell receptor beta chains were sequenced from one sample in a study of T cell responses to AZD1222 COVID-19 vaccine. Assay used: immunoSEQ multiplex PCR; TCRdb lists only in-frame clones, some missing. The table records 120,000 to 150,000 clones, about 93% of them present only once. Sequences were derived from peripheral blood, sampled on day 0 of AZD1222 vaccination. These receptors all stem from an adult in good health.

The chain uses TRBV28 and TRBJ1-1, with 7 bases that match TRBD1. Losses at the gene ends were 3 bases for V and 2 bases for J; bases not matched to a gene: 6. The germline V gene encodes CDR1 MDHEN and CDR2 SYDVKM. CDR3 length: 15 amino acids. CDR3 coding DNA: TGTGCCAGCAGTTTCCCCGGGACAGCCAACACTGAAGCTTTCTTT. Translation: CASSFPGTANTEAFF.

The chain couples TRBV6-5 to TRBJ1-2; TRBD1 agrees at 10 bases. The germline CDR1 and CDR2 sequences are MNHEY and SVGAGI. Losses at the gene ends were 6 bases for V and 8 bases for J; bases not matched to a gene: 12. The CDR3 totals 15 residues. CDR3: CASSRTGGGPRGYTF. The CDR3 DNA follows: TGTGCCAGCAGCCGGACAGGGGGTGGTCCACGCGGCTACACCTTC.

The gene calls are TRBV25-1 and TRBJ2-7, with 7 bases that match TRBD1. The V segment lost 1 base and the J segment 3 bases; nucleotides outside the gene matches: 3. The CDR3 spans 14 residues. Germline V lookup: CDR1 MGHDK, CDR2 SYGVNS. CDR3 in DNA: TGTGCCAGCAGTGAATCTCGACAGGGCTACGAGCAGTACTTC. It encodes CASSESRQGYEQYF.

The chain joins TRBV19 to TRBJ2-7, with D unresolved. V was pared by 3 bases and J by 3 bases, with 12 bases between. The CDR3 has 14 residues. In germline, CDR1 is LNHDA, CDR2 SQIVND (reference sequence). The CDR3: CASSMLGAYYEQYF. CDR3 sequence (DNA): TGTGCCAGTAGTATGCTGGGCGCCTACTACGAGCAGTACTTC.

Notes on this clone: In the same sample, other DNA sequences code for this CDR3. V is TRBV6-1 and J is TRBJ1-2; weak D call: TRBD1 (5 bases). In germline, CDR1 is MNHNS, CDR2 SASEGT. The CDR3 consists of 13 residues. Trimming took off 2 bases at V and 3 bases at J, with 7 bases between the two ends. In DNA, the CDR3 is TGTGCCAGCAGTGAACAGGGAGACTATGGCTACACCTTC. This encodes CASSEQGDYGYTF.

The V and J genes are TRBV3-1 (or the pseudogene TRBV3-2) and TRBJ2-2; 9 positions agree with TRBD2. With V trimmed by 5 bases and J by 3 bases, 7 bases remained unmatched. Germline V lookup: CDR1 LGHDT, CDR2 YNNKEL (reference sequence). This CDR3 spans 16 amino acids. CDR3 coding DNA: TGTGCCAGCAGCGAACCGGGACTAGCCCACACCGGGGAGCTGTTTTTT. Translating gives CASSEPGLAHTGELFF.

The rearrangement uses TRBV18 and TRBJ1-4, with 10 bases matching TRBD1. The CDR3 spans 15 residues. V was clipped by 1 base and J by 7 bases; unmatched bases: 3. The germline gives CDR1 KGHSH, CDR2 LQKENI. The CDR3 DNA follows: TGTGCCAGCTCACCACGGACAGGGGGAGGTGAAAAACTGTTTTTT. As protein: CASSPRTGGGEKLFF.

This chain uses TRBV5-1 with TRBJ2-5, with TRBD2 matching over 10 bases. The CDR3 runs 17 residues. J gave up 4 bases and V 2 bases, and 11 bases lay outside the gene matches. Per germline, CDR1 SGHRS and CDR2 YFSETQ. CDR3 residues: CASSLGLAGAGRETQYF. In nucleotides, the CDR3 is TGCGCCAGCAGCTTAGGGCTAGCGGGAGCGGGCCGAGAGACCCAGTACTTC.

The gene calls are TRBV10-3 and TRBJ1-6; unclear D gene. CDR1 ENHRY and CDR2 SYGVKD come from the germline V gene. The germline V and J ends were trimmed by 7 bases and 4 bases, with 8 bases remaining between them. The CDR3 length is 13 residues. The CDR3 DNA reads as TGTGCCATCACCGGGGATTATAATTCACCCCTCCACTTT. The encoded protein is CAITGDYNSPLHF.

V is TRBV11-2 and J is TRBJ1-2; 8 bases are shared with TRBD1. Germline V CDR1 and CDR2: SGHAT, FQNNGV. The CDR3 runs to 14 residues. Unmatched junction bases numbered 2, after V lost 3 bases and J lost 2 bases. Here the CDR3 reads CASSFWTGNYGYTF. CDR3 DNA: TGTGCCAGCAGCTTCTGGACAGGGAACTATGGCTACACCTTC.

This chain connects TRBV5-1 to TRBJ2-2; tentatively, D is TRBD1 or TRBD2 (6 bases each). Trimming pared 4 bases from V and 3 bases from J, leaving 13 bases between. This CDR3 contains 15 residues. In germline, CDR1 is SGHRS, CDR2 YFSETQ. CDR3 nucleotide sequence: TGCGCCAGCAGCAACAGGGACTTGGACACCGGGGAGCTGTTTTTT. It yields the protein CASSNRDLDTGELFF.

The V and J genes are TRBV6-5 and TRBJ2-1, with D possibly being TRBD1 (5 bases). The germline gives CDR1 MNHEY, CDR2 SVGAGI. CDR3 length: 13 amino acids. V dropped 3 bases and J dropped 16 bases, with 19 bases sitting between them. The CDR3 here is CASSYSNEGVVFF. The DNA for the CDR3 is TGTGCCAGCAGTTATAGTAACGAAGGGGTGGTATTCTTC.

This chain uses TRBV5-1 with TRBJ2-2; 7 nucleotides match TRBD1. The J segment lost 7 bases and the V segment lost 7 bases, leaving 10 bases of the junction unmatched. The CDR3 spans 14 residues. Per the germline V gene, CDR1 is SGHRS and CDR2 is YFSETQ. The CDR3 DNA follows: TGCGCCAGCGAAGGAAGGGGGCGAGGCGGGGAGCTGTTTTTT. It is translated as CASEGRGRGGELFF.

This sequence joins TRBV15 and TRBJ2-5; 10 bases line up with TRBD2. The CDR3 runs 16 residues. The ends lost 1 base at V and 2 bases at J; junction bases unmatched: 4. CDR1 LNHNV and CDR2 YYDKDF come from the germline V gene (reference sequence). The CDR3 is CATSRGTAGGQETQYF. CDR3 in DNA: TGTGCCACCAGCAGAGGTACAGCGGGAGGGCAAGAGACCCAGTACTTC.

The chain joins TRBV5-4 to TRBJ2-4; D is unresolved. The germline V gene encodes CDR1 SGHNT and CDR2 YYREEE (reference sequence). V was clipped by 5 bases and J by 8 bases, with 17 bases between them. This CDR3 region has 14 residues. In DNA, the CDR3 is TGTGCCAGCAGGGTGGATAAAGGCTCGGACATTCAGTACTTC. The encoded protein is CASRVDKGSDIQYF. Full variable domain (remainder filled in from reference TRBV5-4 and TRBJ2-4): ETGVTQSPTHLIKTRGQQVTLRCSSQSGHNTVSWYQQALGQGPQFIFQYYREEENGRGNFPPRFSGLQFPNYSSELNVNALELDDSALYLCASRVDKGSDIQYFGAGTRLSVL.

The rearrangement uses TRBV15 and TRBJ2-1; D unresolved. Germline CDR1 LNHNV, CDR2 YYDKDF (reference sequence). This CDR3 is built from 16 residues. V lost 1 base and J lost 9, with 19 bases in between. CDR3 amino acids: CATSRGRLPAPGEQFF. The DNA for the CDR3 is TGTGCCACCAGCAGAGGTCGGCTACCCGCACCAGGTGAGCAGTTCTTC.

This chain uses TRBV12-3 or TRBV12-4 with TRBJ2-5; TRBD1 is a possible D gene (6 bases). The CDR3 spans 13 residues. Trimming shortened V by 3 bases and J by 4 bases, and 9 bases separated the two germline ends. CDR3 DNA sequence: TGTGCCAGCAGTTTCAGCAGGGGAGAGACCCAGTACTTC. It codes for CASSFSRGETQYF.